This entry describes one T cell receptor (beta chain). What it binds is unknown. The CDR3 runs to 16 residues. Germline-derived CDR1 and CDR2 are LNHDA and SQIVND (reference sequence). With 1 base removed from V and 1 base from J, the gap between germline ends came to 11 bases. The sample belongs to a study of shared clonotypes between healthy human individuals. Study-wide results and limits: Naive subsets generally exceeded memory subsets in estimated richness.

Profiled with immunoSEQ multiplex PCR; TCRdb holds only in-frame clones, not every one. The sample has 1 million to 1.2 million clones, 70% to 85% seen once. The TCR sequence derives from a man younger than 30 in good health. Some clones in this sample may be carry-over from other donors' samples. The material sequenced was memory CD4+ T cells from PBMCs. Described subset: CD45RA-negative fraction. The rearrangement links TRBV19 to TRBJ2-1, with D perhaps TRBD1 or TRBD2 (5 bases each). CDR3 bases: TGTGCCAGTAGTATAGGAGGGGTATATTCCTACAATGAGCAGTTCTTC. Encoded protein: CASSIGGVYSYNEQFF.